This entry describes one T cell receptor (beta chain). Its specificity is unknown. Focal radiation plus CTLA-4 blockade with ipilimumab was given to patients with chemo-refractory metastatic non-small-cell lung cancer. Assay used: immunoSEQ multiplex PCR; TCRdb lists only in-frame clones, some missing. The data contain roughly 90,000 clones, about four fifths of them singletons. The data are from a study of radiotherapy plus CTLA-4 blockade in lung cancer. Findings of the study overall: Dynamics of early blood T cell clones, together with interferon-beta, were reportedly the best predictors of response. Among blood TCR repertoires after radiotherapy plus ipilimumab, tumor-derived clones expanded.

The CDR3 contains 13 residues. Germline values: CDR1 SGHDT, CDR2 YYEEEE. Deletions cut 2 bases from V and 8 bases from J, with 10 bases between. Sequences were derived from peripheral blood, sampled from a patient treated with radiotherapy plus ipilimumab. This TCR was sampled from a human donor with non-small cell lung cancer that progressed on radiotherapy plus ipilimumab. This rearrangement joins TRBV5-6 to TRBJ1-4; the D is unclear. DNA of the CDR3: TGTGCCAGCAGCTTTTTTGGAGGCGAAAAACTGTTTTTT. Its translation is CASSFFGGEKLFF.